The 23 T cell receptor beta chains below were found in one sample sequenced in a study of blood T cell repertoires in COVID-19. Generated by immunoSEQ multiplex PCR, the TCRdb table keeps only in-frame clones and is missing some. This sample yields under 250,000 clones, of which 70% to 90% are seen a single time; 2.4% belongs to the top ten. Sequenced material: peripheral blood. The source is a woman between 65 and 79 years old with COVID-19, enrolled during active disease.

J is TRBJ1-6 and V is TRBV12-5; unclear D gene. Trimming left V 7 bases short and J 12 bases short, with 16 bases between. CDR1 is LGHNT and CDR2 is FRNRAP in the germline V gene. The CDR3 spans 13 residues. The CDR3 sequence: CASAALEGVPLHF. The CDR3, as DNA: TGTGCTAGTGCCGCTCTCGAGGGAGTACCCCTCCACTTT.

V gene TRBV4-2 combines with J gene TRBJ1-4, with D tentatively TRBD1 (5 bases). CDR1 is LGHNA, CDR2 YNFKEQ, per germline. V was shortened by 1 base and J by 6 bases, with 9 bases between the two germline ends. The CDR3 extends over 14 amino acids. The CDR3 protein is CASSQGPQDEKLFF. The CDR3 coding sequence is TGTGCCAGCAGCCAAGGACCACAGGATGAAAAACTGTTTTTT.

The chain carries TRBV6-4 and TRBJ1-5; 8 nucleotides align to TRBD1. The CDR3 spans 14 residues. The V gene's germline CDR1 is MRHNA and CDR2 SNTAGT. The V and J ends lost 6 bases and 7 bases, in that order; junction bases with no gene match: 8. The DNA of the CDR3 is TGTGCCAGCAGGGAACAGGGGGGGGGACAGCCCCAGCATTTT. This gives the protein CASREQGGGQPQHF.

The gene calls are TRBV4-3 and TRBJ2-7; perhaps TRBD2 as D (6 bases). This CDR3 has 17 amino acids. Trimming shortened V by 4 bases and J by 2 bases, and 21 bases separated the two germline ends. CDR1 and CDR2 from the germline V gene are LGHNA and YSLEER. As DNA, the CDR3 is TGCGCCAGCAGCCGCACCCATGGGGGTAGCGGAACCTACGAGCAGTACTTC. Translation: CASSRTHGGSGTYEQYF.

This chain joins TRBV28 and TRBJ2-5, with 9 bases aligning to TRBD1. V lost 6 bases to trimming and J lost 4 bases; unmatched junction nucleotides: 6. Germline V gene sequence: CDR1 MDHEN, CDR2 SYDVKM. The CDR3 runs 14 residues. The CDR3 here is CASRWDRVTETQYF. As DNA, the CDR3 is TGTGCCAGCAGGTGGGACAGGGTGACAGAGACCCAGTACTTC.

The chain recombines TRBV7-2 with TRBJ2-7, with TRBD2 identical over 10 bases. Per germline, CDR1 SGHTA and CDR2 FQGNSA. The length of the CDR3 is 16 residues. V shed 0 bases and J 2 bases; nucleotides not matched to a gene: 4. CDR3 sequence (DNA): TGTGCCAGCAGCTTAGCGGCCACTAGCGGGGCCTACGAGCAGTACTTC. This sequence encodes CASSLAATSGAYEQYF.

A few counts support this clone. This sequence joins TRBV6-5 and TRBJ2-5, with 10 bases aligning to TRBD1. V lost 4 bases to trimming and J lost 5 bases; unmatched junction nucleotides: 7. Per the germline V gene, CDR1 is MNHEY and CDR2 is SVGAGI. The CDR3 covers 15 residues. DNA for the CDR3: TGTGCCAGCAGTTTCAGACAGGGGGCCTGGGAGACCCAGTACTTC. Translation: CASSFRQGAWETQYF.

The rearrangement uses TRBV9 and TRBJ2-7, with 7 bases lining up with TRBD2. With 5 bases clipped from V and 4 bases from J, the junction kept 12 bases outside the gene matches. The germline CDR1 and CDR2 sequences are SGDLS and YYNGEE. The CDR3 totals 15 residues. The CDR3 is CASSVRGDSPYEQYF. Here the CDR3 DNA reads TGTGCCAGCAGTGTCCGGGGGGACTCTCCTTACGAGCAGTACTTC.

The chain has TRBV27 and TRBJ2-1, with D hard to call. Trimming removed 6 bases at V and 9 bases at J, with 12 bases between. This CDR3 is built from 12 residues. The germline V gene encodes CDR1 MNHEY and CDR2 SMNVEV (reference sequence). The CDR3 DNA reads as TGTGCCAGCAGCCCAGACTTGCTTGAGCAGTTCTTC. Translating it yields CASSPDLLEQFF.

The J gene is TRBJ2-7, the V gene TRBV7-3; possibly TRBD1 for D (5 bases). This CDR3 comprises 13 residues. V was cut by 5 bases and J by 1 base, with 9 bases left in between. Germline-derived CDR1 and CDR2 are SGHTA and FQGTGA. The CDR3 reads CASSRDRSYEQYF. Here the CDR3 DNA reads TGTGCCAGCAGCCGCGACAGATCCTACGAGCAGTACTTC.

This clone was counted only a few times. CDR3 loop: CASSDHRGPDQPQHF. CDR3 bases: TGTGCCAGCAGTGACCACAGGGGGCCGGATCAGCCCCAGCATTTT. The rearrangement uses TRBV6-2 or TRBV6-3 and TRBJ1-5; 9 bases line up with TRBD1. This CDR3 spans 15 amino acids. Trimming took 5 bases from V and 5 from J; bases not matched to a gene: 7. CDR1 MNHEY and CDR2 SVGEGT come from the germline V gene.

The chain recombines TRBV12-3 or TRBV12-4 with TRBJ1-1; TRBD1 aligns across 7 bases. This CDR3 is built from 13 residues. V gave up 7 bases and J gave up 4 bases; unmatched junction bases: 6. The CDR3 nucleotides are TGTGCCAGCAAGGGGGCGTTGGTCACTGAAGCTTTCTTT. This codes for CASKGALVTEAFF.

The chain links TRBV7-2 to TRBJ2-2; 15 bases map to TRBD2. J gave up 7 bases and V 5 bases, and 8 bases lay outside the gene matches. CDR1 is SGHTA, CDR2 FQGNSA, per germline. This CDR3 spans 17 amino acids. DNA for the CDR3: TGTGCCAGCAGCCCAGGACTAGCGGGAGGGCCCGGCGGGGAGCTGTTTTTT. It yields the protein CASSPGLAGGPGGELFF.

The genes are TRBV15 and TRBJ1-2; D perhaps matches TRBD1 (5 bases). This CDR3 region has 12 residues. V shed 4 bases and J shed 4 bases, with 7 bases lying between them. Per the germline V gene, CDR1 is LNHNV and CDR2 is YYDKDF (reference sequence). The CDR3 sequence: CATSNRLYGYTF. The CDR3 DNA reads as TGTGCCACCAGCAACAGGCTCTATGGCTACACCTTC.

V usage is TRBV7-6 and J usage is TRBJ2-1, with TRBD2 matching 7 bases. There are 16 residues in the CDR3. With V trimmed by 3 bases and J by 7 bases, 12 bases remained unmatched. From germline, CDR1 is SGHVS and CDR2 FNYEAQ. CDR3 amino acids: CASSFPQGAGVNEQFF. CDR3 nucleotides: TGTGCCAGCAGCTTCCCTCAAGGGGCGGGGGTTAATGAGCAGTTCTTC.

This sequence joins TRBV27 and TRBJ2-5, with a tentative D call TRBD1 (6 bases). This CDR3 contains 14 residues. The ends were cut back, 5 bases at V and 1 base at J, with 11 bases in the middle. CDR1 and CDR2 from the germline V gene are MNHEY and SMNVEV (reference sequence). The CDR3 DNA reads as TGTGCCAGCAGTCCCCGGACAGTCCAAGAGACCCAGTACTTC. Translated, it gives CASSPRTVQETQYF.

V gene TRBV6-2 or TRBV6-3 combines with J gene TRBJ1-2, with D possibly TRBD1 on 5 matching bases. CDR1 and CDR2 (germline): MNHEY, SVGEGT. This CDR3 is built from 14 residues. The germline V and J ends were trimmed by 5 bases and 4 bases, with 14 bases remaining between them. The CDR3 DNA follows: TGTGCCAGCAGTCAAGCGACAGCCCCCTATGGCTACACCTTC. This translates into CASSQATAPYGYTF.

In this sample, this clone turned up once. The chain links TRBV15 to TRBJ1-2; D may be TRBD1 (6 bases). Per the germline V gene, CDR1 is LNHNV and CDR2 is YYDKDF (reference sequence). This CDR3 comprises 14 residues. V lost 5 bases and J lost 4, with 14 bases in between. CDR3 bases: TGTGCCACCAGCCCGGGGGGGGGCGGCTATGGCTACACCTTC. Residues: CATSPGGGGYGYTF. Drawing the rest from reference TRBV15 and TRBJ1-2, the complete variable domain is DAMVIQNPRYQVTQFGKPVTLSCSQTLNHNVMYWYQQKSSQAPKLLFHYYDKDFNNEADTPDNFQSRRPNTSFCFLDIRSPGLGDTAMYLCATSPGGGGYGYTFGSGTRLTVV.

V is TRBV29-1 and J is TRBJ2-1, with 15 positions matching TRBD2. Germline values: CDR1 SQVTM, CDR2 ANQGSEA. V dropped 7 bases and J dropped 10; count of bases not matched to a gene: 8. The CDR3 length is 14 residues. The CDR3 DNA sequence: TGCAGCGCCTGGACTAGCGGGAGGGCGGGGGAGCAGTTCTTC. It encodes CSAWTSGRAGEQFF.

This clone was seen a handful of times. The V and J genes are TRBV4-1 and TRBJ1-6; 7 positions agree with TRBD1. Germline CDR1 is MGHRA and CDR2 is YSYEKL. This CDR3 comprises 17 residues. V shed 0 bases, J shed 9 bases, and the junction held 11 bases outside the gene matches. CDR3 sequence: CASSQEGGSGSGSPLHF. The CDR3 DNA reads TGCGCCAGCAGCCAAGAAGGGGGCAGCGGGTCGGGTTCACCCCTCCACTTT.

The chain uses TRBV30 and TRBJ1-1; tentative D call: TRBD1 (5 bases). CDR3 length: 11 amino acids. Trimming cost V 0 bases and J 10 bases, with 9 bases left between them. Germline CDR1 is GTSNPN and CDR2 is SVGIG (reference sequence). The CDR3 DNA reads as TGTGCCTGGAGTGTTGGACAAGTAGCTTTCTTT. Amino acid sequence: CAWSVGQVAFF.

This clone was seen once. The V gene is TRBV30, the J gene TRBJ1-5, with unresolved D. Trimming left V 1 base short and J 6 bases short, with 10 bases between. Germline V gene data show CDR1 as GTSNPN and CDR2 as SVGIG (reference sequence). The CDR3 length is 13 residues. CDR3 residues: CAWSAGIGQPQHF. CDR3 bases: TGTGCCTGGAGTGCGGGGATTGGTCAGCCCCAGCATTTT.

This CDR3 is CASRTSGRGTYNEQFF. The CDR3 DNA sequence: TGTGCCAGCAGGACTAGCGGGAGGGGAACCTACAATGAGCAGTTCTTC. The genes are TRBV2 and TRBJ2-1, with 14 bases that match TRBD2. The J segment lost 2 bases and the V segment lost 6 bases, leaving 3 bases of the junction unmatched. This CDR3 has 16 amino acids. From germline, CDR1 is SNHLY and CDR2 FYNNEI. Complete variable domain (other parts from reference TRBV2 and TRBJ2-1): EPEVTQTPSHQVTQMGQEVILRCVPISNHLYFYWYRQILGQKVEFLVSFYNNEISEKSEIFDDQFSVERPDGSNFTLKIRSTKLEDSAMYFCASRTSGRGTYNEQFFGPGTRLTVL.